The 26 T cell receptor beta chains reported below all come from one sample, sequenced in a study of T cell responses to AZD1222 COVID-19 vaccine. Clones were read by immunoSEQ multiplex PCR, and TCRdb kept only the in-frame ones, dropping some. This table has about 42,000 clones, 70% to 90% appearing once. The material sequenced was peripheral blood, taken 28 days after the second AZD1222 dose. Every receptor here comes from an adult who received the AZD1222 COVID-19 vaccine.

The J gene is TRBJ1-2, the V gene TRBV11-2; D is uncertain. The CDR3 is 16 amino acids. Trimming shortened V by 1 base and J by 4 bases, and 16 bases separated the two germline ends. Germline CDR1 is SGHAT and CDR2 is FQNNGV. The DNA of the CDR3 is TGTGCCAGCAGCTTAGTCCGCGGTGGCGGCCCCTATGGCTACACCTTC. This translates into CASSLVRGGGPYGYTF. Filled out from reference TRBV11-2 and TRBJ1-2, the complete variable domain reads EAGVAQSPRYKIIEKRQSVAFWCNPISGHATLYWYQQILGQGPKLLIQFQNNGVVDDSQLPKDRFSAERLKGVDSTLKIQPAKLEDSAVYLCASSLVRGGGPYGYTFGSGTRLTVV.

The V call is TRBV6-5, the J call TRBJ1-1, with D tentatively TRBD1 (5 bases). The CDR3 runs to 13 residues. CDR1 is MNHEY, CDR2 SVGAGI, per germline. Trimming took off 7 bases at V and 6 bases at J, with 15 bases between the two ends. The CDR3 region has the DNA TGTGCCAGCACCCAACCCGGGGGGGCTGAAGCTTTCTTT. Translation gives CASTQPGGAEAFF.

V is TRBV27 and J is TRBJ1-3; TRBD1 matches at 7 bases. CDR1 MNHEY and CDR2 SMNVEV come from the germline V gene (reference sequence). The CDR3 runs 16 residues. V shed 4 bases, J shed 0 bases, and the junction held 6 bases outside the gene matches. The CDR3 DNA sequence: TGTGCCAGCAGTTCCCACAGGGGAAACTCTGGAAACACCATATATTTT. Residues: CASSSHRGNSGNTIYF.

The J gene is TRBJ1-1, the V gene TRBV5-1; unclear D gene. CDR1 is SGHRS and CDR2 is YFSETQ in the germline V gene. This CDR3 is built from 15 residues. Trimming took off 4 bases at V and 1 base at J, with 14 bases between the two ends. This CDR3 is CASSRVVSPNTEAFF. The CDR3 DNA reads TGCGCCAGCAGCCGGGTGGTGAGTCCGAACACTGAAGCTTTCTTT.

This clone has a single count. This rearrangement joins TRBV20-1 to TRBJ2-7; possibly TRBD1 or TRBD2 for D (5 bases each). The ends were cut back, 3 bases at V and 7 bases at J, with 25 bases in the middle. CDR3 length equals 16 residues. From germline, CDR1 is DFQATT and CDR2 SNEGSKA (reference sequence). CDR3 region: CSASDQGFINPGEQYF. CDR3 sequence (DNA): TGCAGTGCTAGTGACCAGGGTTTCATAAACCCGGGAGAGCAGTACTTC.

This clone was seen a handful of times. This CDR3 reads CASSRRQGSVRVTEAFF. CDR3 DNA: TGTGCCAGTAGTAGGAGACAGGGCTCGGTAAGGGTCACTGAAGCTTTCTTT. The chain recombines TRBV19 with TRBJ1-1, with TRBD1 matching over 7 bases. The germline gives CDR1 LNHDA, CDR2 SQIVND (reference sequence). This CDR3 has 17 amino acids. V shed 4 bases and J 4 bases; nucleotides not matched to a gene: 15.

The chain links TRBV18 to TRBJ2-1; 10 nucleotides match TRBD1. The ends lost 4 bases at V and 2 bases at J; junction bases unmatched: 8. Germline CDR1 and CDR2: KGHSH and LQKENI. The CDR3 extends over 17 amino acids. In DNA form, the CDR3 reads TGTGCCAGCTCACTGTTGACAGGGGGCGCGGCCTACAATGAGCAGTTCTTC. This codes for CASSLLTGGAAYNEQFF.

The chain is built from TRBV7-2 and TRBJ1-2; TRBD1 might be the D (5 bases). In germline, CDR1 is SGHTA, CDR2 FQGNSA. The CDR3 has 13 amino acids. V gave up 5 bases and J gave up 2 bases, with 9 bases separating them. In DNA, the CDR3 is TGTGCCAGCAGCCCCGGGACCAACTATGGCTACACCTTC. It yields the protein CASSPGTNYGYTF.

Only one count was recorded for this clone. The chain couples TRBV9 to TRBJ1-1; D is undetermined. The CDR3 has 14 amino acids. V was trimmed by 0 bases and J by 1 base, leaving 7 bases between them. Germline CDR1 is SGDLS and CDR2 is YYNGEE. The CDR3 sequence is CASSVATENTEAFF. CDR3 bases: TGTGCCAGCAGCGTAGCTACAGAGAACACTGAAGCTTTCTTT.

This clone is a singleton in its sample. The V and J genes are TRBV9 and TRBJ2-3; 10 nucleotides match TRBD2. CDR1 SGDLS and CDR2 YYNGEE come from the germline V gene. The V gene end was trimmed by 1 base and the J gene end by 4 bases; junction bases not matched to a gene: 6. The CDR3 runs 16 residues. The CDR3, as DNA: TGTGCCAGCAGCGTACGGGGAAGCGGGGGGGCAGATACGCAGTATTTT. Protein product: CASSVRGSGGADTQYF.

This clone was seen more than once but under ten times. The rearrangement joins TRBV11-3 to TRBJ2-1, with no clear D. Germline CDR1 is SGHNT and CDR2 is YENEEA. V was pared by 1 base and J by 5 bases, with 15 bases between. There are 16 residues in the CDR3. The CDR3 coding sequence is TGTGCCAGCAGCTTAGGCCCGGCGGTTGGCGACAATGAGCAGTTCTTC. This translates into CASSLGPAVGDNEQFF.

The V gene is TRBV12-5, the J gene TRBJ2-5; perhaps TRBD1 as D (6 bases). V was pared by 0 bases and J by 1 base, with 15 bases between. The CDR3 consists of 17 residues. CDR1 LGHNT and CDR2 FRNRAP come from the germline V gene. For the CDR3, the DNA is TGTGCTAGTGGTTTGGTTACAGGGACCCCTCTCCAAGAGACCCAGTACTTC. Encoded protein: CASGLVTGTPLQETQYF.

V gene TRBV23-1 combines with J gene TRBJ1-1; a possible D gene is TRBD1 (6 bases). Being an ORF, TRBV23-1 has a function that is uncertain. The V end lost 6 bases, the J end lost 8 bases, and 16 bases lay between the germline ends. The length of the CDR3 is 13 residues. CDR3 DNA sequence: TGCGCCAGCAGCTCTCAGGGGCTCGGGGAAGCTTTCTTT. It yields the protein CASSSQGLGEAFF.

V usage is TRBV27 and J usage is TRBJ1-4; tentative D call: TRBD1 (5 bases). CDR1 is MNHEY, CDR2 SMNVEV, per germline (reference sequence). There are 15 residues in the CDR3. The V gene lost 4 bases and the J gene lost 8 bases, with 17 bases spanning the gap. The CDR3 spells CASSSLGEVEEKLFF. Written as DNA, the CDR3 is TGTGCCAGCAGTTCGCTGGGGGAGGTGGAAGAAAAACTGTTTTTT. Combining the CDR3 with reference TRBV27 and TRBJ1-4 gives the whole variable domain EAQVTQNPRYLITVTGKKLTVTCSQNMNHEYMSWYRQDPGLGLRQIYYSMNVEVTDKGDVPEGYKVSRKEKRNFPLILESPSPNQTSLYFCASSSLGEVEEKLFFGSGTQLSVL.

The chain couples TRBV5-5 to TRBJ2-1; tentatively, D is TRBD2 (5 bases). With 0 bases removed from V and 8 bases from J, the gap between germline ends came to 12 bases. The CDR3 totals 14 residues. CDR1 and CDR2 from the germline V gene are SGHKS and YYEKEE (reference sequence). The CDR3 sequence is CASSLEGLADEQFF. The DNA for the CDR3 is TGTGCCAGCAGCTTGGAAGGCCTAGCCGATGAGCAGTTCTTC.

This chain connects TRBV5-1 to TRBJ1-1; 7 bases are shared with TRBD1. CDR1 and CDR2 (germline): SGHRS, YFSETQ. The CDR3 runs 14 residues. The ends lost 2 bases at V and 4 bases at J; junction bases unmatched: 5. CDR3 amino acids: CASSFGTVSTEAFF. For the CDR3, the DNA is TGCGCCAGCAGCTTTGGGACAGTGAGCACTGAAGCTTTCTTT.

This clone was counted a single time. The chain joins TRBV6-2 or TRBV6-3 to TRBJ1-2; possible D gene TRBD1, 5 bases. The CDR3 spans 15 residues. With 2 bases removed from V and 7 bases from J, the gap between germline ends came to 17 bases. CDR1 is MNHEY and CDR2 is SVGEGT in the germline V gene. CDR3 coding DNA: TGTGCCAGCAGTTACCAGGGTTCGTCGGGGGTTGGCTACACCTTC. Protein: CASSYQGSSGVGYTF.

This rearrangement joins TRBV5-1 to TRBJ2-2, with TRBD1 matching over 7 bases. The V gene's germline CDR1 is SGHRS and CDR2 YFSETQ. After removal of 0 bases from V and 1 base from J, the junction contained 3 bases not matched to a gene. CDR3 size: 16 residues. The DNA for the CDR3 is TGCGCCAGCAGCTTGGGAGGGGGCTTGAACACCGGGGAGCTGTTTTTT. It translates to CASSLGGGLNTGELFF.

The chain recombines TRBV21-1 with TRBJ2-4; the table calls TRBD1, which could not be checked here. TRBV21-1 is a known pseudogene. The CDR3 totals 15 residues. The CDR3 here is CASRGQAVAKNIQYF. The DNA for the CDR3 is TGTGCCAGCAGGGGACAGGCGGTAGCCAAAAACATTCAGTACTTC.

CDR3 bases: TGTGCCAGCAGCTCCCCCCAGACCTTCAATCAGCCCCAGCATTTT. It is translated as CASSSPQTFNQPQHF. The chain uses TRBV11-3 and TRBJ1-5; D gene uncertain. The CDR3 loop spans 15 amino acids. V lost 4 bases, J lost 3 bases, and 13 bases lay in between. The germline gives CDR1 SGHNT, CDR2 YENEEA.

The chain links TRBV19 to TRBJ1-3, with TRBD1 as a possible D gene (6 bases). With 8 bases removed from V and 3 bases from J, the gap between germline ends came to 20 bases. This CDR3 has 16 amino acids. Germline-derived CDR1 and CDR2 are LNHDA and SQIVND (reference sequence). CDR3 loop: CASQISPGGGGNTIYF. The DNA of the CDR3 is TGTGCCAGTCAAATATCGCCTGGAGGGGGTGGAAACACCATATATTTT.

V is TRBV4-3 and J is TRBJ1-6, with no clear D. The CDR3 spans 16 residues. Trimming stripped 0 bases from V and 5 bases from J, with 11 bases between. Germline-derived CDR1 and CDR2 are LGHNA and YSLEER. The CDR3 reads CASSQELSKNNSPLHF. CDR3 bases: TGCGCCAGCAGCCAAGAGTTATCCAAGAATAATTCACCCCTCCACTTT.

The rearrangement uses TRBV5-3 and TRBJ2-1; D not certain. TRBV5-3 is classed as an ORF, of uncertain function. The CDR3 is made up of 15 amino acids. V was shortened by 6 bases and J by 3 bases, with 16 bases between the two germline ends. The CDR3 loop is CARTPVGQDYNEQFF. CDR3 DNA sequence: TGTGCCAGAACCCCCGTCGGGCAAGACTACAATGAGCAGTTCTTC.

The CDR3 nucleotides read TGTGCCAGCGGGGGGTATACGCAGTATTTT. This translates into CASGGYTQYF. This chain connects TRBV12-3 or TRBV12-4 to TRBJ2-3; tentative D call: TRBD2 (6 bases). V was cut by 8 bases and J by 7 bases, with 7 bases left in between. The length of the CDR3 is 10 residues.

The genes are TRBV30 and TRBJ2-1; 8 bases are shared with TRBD2. The CDR3 runs 16 residues. The V segment lost 2 bases and the J segment 3 bases; nucleotides outside the gene matches: 9. CDR1 is GTSNPN and CDR2 is SVGIG in the germline V gene (reference sequence). The CDR3, as DNA: TGTGCCTGGAGTCGGCCTAGCGGGCACAGCTACAATGAGCAGTTCTTC. It codes for CAWSRPSGHSYNEQFF.

This clone appeared a single time. At the DNA level, this CDR3 is encoded by other sequences in the same sample as well. This chain uses TRBV7-2 with TRBJ2-7; D not resolved. Germline assignment: CDR1 SGHTA and CDR2 FQGNSA. The CDR3 extends over 13 amino acids. Between the trimmed V and J ends, which lost 1 base and 5 bases, there was a span of 9 bases. Here the CDR3 DNA reads TGTGCCAGCAGCTTAGGGGTTGGGAACGAGCAGTACTTC. Translated, it gives CASSLGVGNEQYF.